This entry lists 11 T cell receptor beta chains sequenced from one sample in a study of CD8 T cells in Susac syndrome. RNA in amounts of roughly 0.5 to 1 ug was reverse transcribed with random hexamers. Each CDR3 protein is one row after TCRdb ran MiXCR on the immunoSEQ multiplex PCR reads. The table has some 300,000 distinct CDR3 sequences, roughly 85% seen once. Source material: CD8+ T cells from PBMCs. Receptors were obtained from a human donor with multiple sclerosis.

CDR3 region: CASSLVRTGDRTDTQYF. CDR3 bases: TGTGCCAGCAGTTTAGTGAGAACAGGGGACCGCACAGATACGCAGTATTTT. This rearrangement joins TRBV28 to TRBJ2-3; 7 nucleotides agree with TRBD1. The CDR3 is 17 amino acids. Per the germline V gene, CDR1 is MDHEN and CDR2 is SYDVKM. Trimming at V came to 2 bases and at J to 1 base, leaving 9 bases not matched to a gene.

The chain joins TRBV12-3 or TRBV12-4 to TRBJ2-3, with no clear D. The CDR3 has 11 amino acids. Trimming shortened V by 7 bases and J by 1 base, and 3 bases separated the two germline ends. The CDR3, as DNA: TGTGCCAGCAAGGGCACAGATACGCAGTATTTT. Residues: CASKGTDTQYF.

This sequence joins TRBV7-9 and TRBJ2-5, with unresolved D. In germline, CDR1 is SEHNR, CDR2 FQNEAQ (reference sequence). The CDR3 runs to 13 residues. Trimming left V 5 bases short and J 4 bases short, with 11 bases between. DNA for the CDR3: TGTGCCAGCAGCAGTCACTCATCAGAGACCCAGTACTTC. Its translation: CASSSHSSETQYF.

The chain joins TRBV20-1 to TRBJ1-6; D ambiguous. The CDR3 extends over 15 amino acids. Deletions cut 5 bases from V and 0 bases from J, with 11 bases between. The V gene's germline CDR1 is DFQATT and CDR2 SNEGSKA (reference sequence). In DNA form, the CDR3 reads TGCAGTGCTGAGGTTTTAAGCTCCTATAATTCACCCCTCCACTTT. It specifies CSAEVLSSYNSPLHF.

V is TRBV11-2 and J is TRBJ1-2; TRBD1 matches 8 bases. CDR3 length: 17 amino acids. CDR1 SGHAT and CDR2 FQNNGV come from the germline V gene. J gave up 8 bases and V 5 bases, and 19 bases lay outside the gene matches. The CDR3 DNA is TGTGCCAGCAGCCCCATGTTTGTCGGGACAGGAGTTCGAGGCTACACCTTC. Translated: CASSPMFVGTGVRGYTF.

The genes are TRBV20-1 and TRBJ2-2; TRBD1 aligns across 8 bases. V was clipped by 3 bases and J by 4 bases; unmatched bases: 4. This CDR3 spans 14 amino acids. CDR1 is DFQATT, CDR2 SNEGSKA, per germline (reference sequence). CDR3 sequence (DNA): TGCAGTGCTAGGGACAGGGTGGGCACCGGGGAGCTGTTTTTT. It specifies CSARDRVGTGELFF.

CDR3 in DNA: TGTGCCAGTAGTTTCGGATCCGGCTTGTACGAGCAGTACTTC. Translated: CASSFGSGLYEQYF. The V gene is TRBV19, the J gene TRBJ2-7; D gene ambiguous. This CDR3 contains 14 residues. The germline V and J ends were trimmed by 5 bases and 4 bases, with 15 bases remaining between them. Germline V gene lookup returns CDR1 LNHDA and CDR2 SQIVND (reference sequence).

The V gene is TRBV20-1, the J gene TRBJ2-1, with D possibly TRBD1 on 5 matching bases. The germline CDR1 and CDR2 sequences are DFQATT and SNEGSKA (reference sequence). Trimming stripped 6 bases from V and 2 bases from J, with 14 bases between. CDR3 length: 14 amino acids. In DNA, the CDR3 is TGCAGTGCGCAAGACAGTTTAGCCTACAATGAGCAGTTCTTC. This sequence encodes CSAQDSLAYNEQFF.

The genes are TRBV3-1 and TRBJ2-3; D might be TRBD1 (6 bases). Trimming took 1 base from V and 2 from J, leaving 10 bases between them. The CDR3 loop spans 15 amino acids. From germline, CDR1 is LGHDT and CDR2 YNNKEL (reference sequence). In DNA, the CDR3 is TGTGCCAGCAGCCAAGGGACAGTGGACACAGATACGCAGTATTTT. Amino acid sequence: CASSQGTVDTDTQYF.

This CDR3 is CASSLMSGTGGPRDTQYF. The CDR3 coding sequence is TGTGCCAGCAGCCTGATGTCCGGGACAGGGGGTCCCCGAGATACGCAGTATTTT. The chain employs TRBV7-6 and TRBJ2-3; 11 bases are a match to TRBD1. Germline V gene sequence: CDR1 SGHVS, CDR2 FNYEAQ. The CDR3 length is 18 residues. J lost 5 bases, V lost 5 bases, and 15 bases had no gene match.

The CDR3 nucleotides are TGTGCCAGCAGTCGAGGGACTAGCCCAACCTTCAATGAGCAGTTCTTC. Amino acid sequence: CASSRGTSPTFNEQFF. The chain employs TRBV27 and TRBJ2-1; TRBD2 matches at 9 bases. This CDR3 region has 16 residues. The germline CDR1 and CDR2 sequences are MNHEY and SMNVEV (reference sequence). After removal of 5 bases from V and 6 bases from J, the junction contained 11 bases not matched to a gene.